The 26 T cell receptor beta chains below were found in one sample sequenced in a study of PD-L1 blockade in urothelial cancer. Time point given: peripheral blood 6 weeks after treatment start. This table comes from immunoSEQ multiplex PCR, and its TCRdb copy is limited to in-frame clones, with some not included. Altogether tens of thousands of clones are present, 88% being singletons, with the ten largest covering 10% to 12%. The sample in question was PBMCs, obtained around atezolizumab (anti-PD-L1) treatment. All receptors come from a man in his 60s with urothelial cancer.

The CDR3 DNA reads as TGTGCCAGCAGTTTGCAGGGTACCCAGCATTTT. Its translation: CASSLQGTQHF. J is TRBJ1-5 and V is TRBV28; tentative D call: TRBD1 (5 bases). This CDR3 region has 11 residues. CDR1 and CDR2 from the germline V gene are MDHEN and SYDVKM. The V end was cut by 3 bases, the J end by 11 bases, with 8 bases between.

The chain carries TRBV7-9 and TRBJ2-7; D possibly corresponds to TRBD1 (6 bases). Germline CDR1 SEHNR, CDR2 FQNEAQ (reference sequence). Deletions cut 5 bases from V and 6 bases from J, with 17 bases between. CDR3 length: 14 amino acids. CDR3 in DNA: TGTGCCAGCAGCCTAAGGGACAAATCAGGCGAGCAGTACTTC. Its protein product is CASSLRDKSGEQYF.

This clone has just one count. The chain couples TRBV9 to TRBJ2-5, with 11 nucleotides matching TRBD1. CDR1 and CDR2 (germline): SGDLS, YYNGEE. This CDR3 is built from 18 residues. The ends lost 0 bases at V and 4 bases at J; junction bases unmatched: 11. The CDR3: CASSVGQGGQGARETQYF. DNA of the CDR3: TGTGCCAGCAGCGTAGGACAGGGCGGACAGGGGGCGAGAGAGACCCAGTACTTC.

CDR3 amino acids: CASRSDRAGYTF. DNA of the CDR3: TGTGCCAGCAGATCCGACAGGGCTGGCTACACCTTC. The rearrangement uses TRBV6-6 and TRBJ1-2; 7 positions agree with TRBD1. The germline gives CDR1 MNHNY, CDR2 SVGAGI (reference sequence). V lost 6 bases to trimming and J lost 7 bases; unmatched junction nucleotides: 5. This CDR3 has 12 amino acids.

This clone was seen at least ten times. The chain has TRBV5-1 and TRBJ2-7, with TRBD1 as a possible D gene (5 bases). This CDR3 has 14 residues. The germline gives CDR1 SGHRS, CDR2 YFSETQ. Trimming shortened V by 5 bases and J by 2 bases, and 14 bases separated the two germline ends. CDR3 region: CASSRDRPTYEQYF. For the CDR3, the DNA is TGCGCCAGCAGTCGAGACAGACCAACCTACGAGCAGTACTTC.

This chain joins TRBV5-1 and TRBJ2-7, with TRBD2 matching 9 bases. This CDR3 is built from 17 residues. The J segment lost 5 bases and the V segment lost 7 bases, leaving 19 bases of the junction unmatched. CDR1 and CDR2 from the germline V gene are SGHRS and YFSETQ. As DNA, the CDR3 is TGCGCCAGCCAGAACGGGCCTAGCGGGGTCCTCTTCGACGAGCAGTACTTC. Protein product: CASQNGPSGVLFDEQYF.

The J gene is TRBJ2-1, the V gene TRBV11-3, with 12 bases identical to TRBD2. The V gene's germline CDR1 is SGHNT and CDR2 YENEEA. V dropped 1 base and J dropped 1; count of bases not matched to a gene: 8. The CDR3 consists of 19 residues. This CDR3 is CASSLGLAGVVGSYNEQFF. The DNA of the CDR3 is TGTGCCAGCAGCTTAGGACTAGCGGGGGTTGTGGGTTCCTACAATGAGCAGTTCTTC.

The rearrangement joins TRBV18 to TRBJ2-3, with 9 nucleotides matching TRBD2. With V trimmed by 5 bases and J by 3 bases, 6 bases remained unmatched. The CDR3 covers 15 residues. Germline V gene data show CDR1 as KGHSH and CDR2 as LQKENI. The chain's CDR3 is CASSMSSGRTDTQYF. The DNA for the CDR3 is TGTGCCAGCTCAATGAGTAGCGGGAGAACAGATACGCAGTATTTT.

This clone has more than one count but fewer than ten. This sequence joins TRBV28 and TRBJ2-5, with D perhaps matching TRBD1 (6 bases). Germline V CDR1 and CDR2: MDHEN, SYDVKM. V shed 5 bases and J shed 7 bases, with 14 bases lying between them. This CDR3 contains 13 residues. This CDR3 is CASSIQGVATQYF. The CDR3, as DNA: TGTGCCAGCAGTATACAGGGAGTGGCGACCCAGTACTTC.

The chain recombines TRBV10-3 with TRBJ2-7; 9 positions agree with TRBD2. Unmatched junction bases numbered 9, after V lost 0 bases and J lost 3 bases. Per the germline V gene, CDR1 is ENHRY and CDR2 is SYGVKD. This CDR3 is built from 17 residues. The DNA for the CDR3 is TGTGCCATCAGTGAGTCTTTAGTGAGCGGGAGGCTCTACGAGCAGTACTTC. Amino acids: CAISESLVSGRLYEQYF.

This sequence joins TRBV7-9 and TRBJ1-2; 10 bases agree with TRBD1. V lost 1 base and J lost 8; bases outside the gene matches: 4. Germline V gene sequence: CDR1 SEHNR, CDR2 FQNEAQ (reference sequence). The CDR3 runs to 14 residues. The CDR3 DNA is TGTGCCAGCAGCTTAGGACAGGGGGCAGACGGCTACACCTTC. Translated, it gives CASSLGQGADGYTF.

This chain uses TRBV9 with TRBJ1-3, with D perhaps matching TRBD1 (5 bases). The CDR3 contains 17 residues. Trimming cost V 4 bases and J 0 bases, with 17 bases left between them. CDR1 is SGDLS and CDR2 is YYNGEE in the germline V gene. CDR3 in amino acids: CASSSFRGGSSGNTIYF. CDR3 DNA: TGTGCCAGCAGCTCCTTCCGGGGGGGTAGCTCTGGAAACACCATATATTTT.

The CDR3 sequence is CASSVVSGEVSTGELFF. In DNA form, the CDR3 reads TGTGCCAGCAGCGTAGTCTCCGGGGAGGTGAGCACCGGGGAGCTGTTTTTT. The gene calls are TRBV9 and TRBJ2-2; D perhaps matches TRBD2 (6 bases). Germline V gene data show CDR1 as SGDLS and CDR2 as YYNGEE. Trimming removed 0 bases at V and 4 bases at J, with 16 bases between. CDR3 size: 17 residues.

This sequence joins TRBV4-2 and TRBJ2-1, with 8 bases matching TRBD1. Trimming removed 2 bases from V and 7 bases from J; junction bases left unmatched: 4. This CDR3 has 14 residues. The germline V gene has CDR1 LGHNA and CDR2 YNFKEQ. The CDR3 sequence is CASSQQDRENEQFF. Here the CDR3 DNA reads TGTGCCAGCAGCCAACAGGACAGGGAAAATGAGCAGTTCTTC.

Only one count was recorded for this clone. The gene calls are TRBV7-2 and TRBJ1-3; D is unresolved. V was shortened by 6 bases and J by 1 base, with 19 bases between the two germline ends. The CDR3 extends over 17 amino acids. CDR1 is SGHTA, CDR2 FQGNSA, per germline. CDR3 region: CASSSSLIPTSGNTIYF. CDR3 bases: TGTGCCAGCAGTTCATCCCTTATACCGACTTCTGGAAACACCATATATTTT.

As concerns this clone: At one end the junction does not follow the germline gene, possibly because of a read error. The genes are TRBV27 and TRBJ2-7, with 7 bases fitting TRBD1. This CDR3 region has 15 residues. Germline-derived CDR1 and CDR2 are MNHEY and SMNVEV (reference sequence). In nucleotides, the CDR3 is TGTGCCAGCAGTCTATCGACAGGGTTAATGGACGAGCAGTACTTC. Protein: CASSLSTGLMDEQYF.

V usage is TRBV7-3 and J usage is TRBJ1-1; D unclear. The CDR3 sequence is 14 residues long. V shed 3 bases and J shed 0 bases, with 8 bases lying between them. The germline CDR1 and CDR2 sequences are SGHTA and FQGTGA. CDR3: CASSFTVMNTEAFF. CDR3 sequence (DNA): TGTGCCAGCAGCTTCACGGTCATGAACACTGAAGCTTTCTTT.

This clone was seen a single time. The chain is built from TRBV6-1 and TRBJ1-5; 7 nucleotides agree with TRBD1. CDR1 and CDR2 (germline): MNHNS, SASEGT. V gave up 4 bases and J gave up 0 bases; unmatched junction bases: 9. The CDR3 spans 17 residues. This CDR3 is CASSGQGRSNSNQPQHF. The CDR3 DNA reads as TGTGCCAGCAGTGGACAGGGTCGATCTAATAGCAATCAGCCCCAGCATTTT.

As concerns this clone: Relative to the germline gene, one junction end is altered; a read error may explain this. This chain uses TRBV28 with TRBJ2-1; 9 bases map to TRBD1. CDR1 and CDR2 (germline): MDHEN, SYDVKM. There are 16 residues in the CDR3. The CDR3 nucleotides are TGTGCCAGCAGTTTATCCTCAAGGACAGGGGTCAATGGGCAGTTCTTC. It translates to CASSLSSRTGVNGQFF.

This chain connects TRBV2 to TRBJ2-1, with TRBD2 matching 7 bases. The germline V gene encodes CDR1 SNHLY and CDR2 FYNNEI. With 5 bases clipped from V and 2 bases from J, the junction kept 12 bases outside the gene matches. CDR3 length: 17 amino acids. The chain's CDR3 is CASSRLRAGNPYNEQFF. In DNA, the CDR3 is TGTGCCAGCAGTCGTCTCCGAGCGGGAAATCCCTACAATGAGCAGTTCTTC.

This clone was detected only a few times. The chain joins TRBV6-4 to TRBJ2-3; 7 positions agree with TRBD1. The germline V gene encodes CDR1 MRHNA and CDR2 SNTAGT. The V segment lost 3 bases and the J segment 4 bases; nucleotides outside the gene matches: 4. The CDR3 is 14 amino acids. Here the CDR3 reads CASSEKGASDTQYF. The CDR3 coding sequence is TGTGCCAGCAGTGAGAAGGGGGCGTCAGATACGCAGTATTTT.

This clone turned up a few times. The CDR3 spells CASRWTGGESYEQYF. In nucleotides, the CDR3 is TGTGCCAGCAGGTGGACAGGGGGCGAAAGCTACGAGCAGTACTTC. The chain employs TRBV28 and TRBJ2-7, with 11 bases that match TRBD1. CDR1 is MDHEN and CDR2 is SYDVKM in the germline V gene. V lost 6 bases and J lost 3; bases outside the gene matches: 7. The CDR3 is 15 amino acids.

The chain uses TRBV6-1 and TRBJ2-2; TRBD1 matches at 10 bases. The CDR3 is 16 residues long. Trimming removed 4 bases from V and 5 bases from J; junction bases left unmatched: 7. Germline loops: CDR1 MNHNS, CDR2 SASEGT. The CDR3 is CASSVGTGVGTGELFF. CDR3 bases: TGTGCCAGCAGTGTAGGGACAGGGGTCGGGACCGGGGAGCTGTTTTTT.

The CDR3 here is CASSPTGQPAGNTIYF. DNA of the CDR3: TGCGCCAGCAGCCCAACTGGACAGCCGGCAGGAAACACCATATATTTT. The gene calls are TRBV4-1 and TRBJ1-3, with a tentative D call TRBD1 (6 bases). CDR1 and CDR2 from the germline V gene are MGHRA and YSYEKL. The CDR3 is 16 amino acids. The germline V and J ends were trimmed by 4 bases and 4 bases, with 17 bases remaining between them.

J is TRBJ1-4 and V is TRBV5-1, with 10 bases fitting TRBD1. With V trimmed by 1 base and J by 4 bases, 10 bases remained unmatched. CDR3 length: 18 residues. Germline-derived CDR1 and CDR2 are SGHRS and YFSETQ. The CDR3 loop reads CASSLRVGTGALNEKLFF. CDR3 coding DNA: TGCGCCAGCAGCTTGAGGGTCGGGACAGGGGCTCTTAATGAAAAACTGTTTTTT.

This clone was recorded only once. The chain has TRBV7-2 and TRBJ2-7, with a tentative D call TRBD1 (5 bases). Germline V gives CDR1 SGHTA, CDR2 FQGNSA. The CDR3 length is 13 residues. The V end lost 7 bases, the J end lost 7 bases, and 17 bases lay between the germline ends. CDR3 DNA sequence: TGTGCCAGCACCTTCTTGACCCAGGGAGAGCAGTACTTC. This gives the protein CASTFLTQGEQYF.